Detailed here is one T cell receptor beta chain. CDR1 and CDR2 from the germline V gene are DFQATT and SNEGSKA (reference sequence). This CDR3 has 11 amino acids. V lost 4 bases, J lost 10 bases, and 11 bases lay in between. The record originates from a study of blood T cell repertoires in COVID-19. Across the whole study: From the United States, Italy and Spain came samples of acute and convalescent COVID-19. Sample material is recorded as cDNA or gDNA derived from T cells, B-cell-depleted T cells, or PBMCs.

Original processing notes: Researchers report that nucleated cell counts were estimated from reference gene primer amplification. Data came from immunoSEQ multiplex PCR; TCRdb stores just in-frame clones and leaves some out. The V and J calls and the clone size are those of that table, but D and trimming were determined from the DNA. The sample yields 130,000 or so clones, roughly 69% seen once. The origin of this receptor is a woman in her 70s with acute or convalescent COVID-19. The J gene is TRBJ2-1, the V gene TRBV20-1, with a weak D call TRBD1 (5 bases). The sequenced material came from peripheral blood. The CDR3 here is CSATIKGEQFF. CDR3 DNA: TGCAGTGCTACTATAAAGGGGGAGCAGTTCTTC.